These 10 T cell receptor beta chains came from one sample sequenced in a study of radiation and T cells in renal cell carcinoma. The sample's time point: blood 4 weeks post-SBRT, at nephrectomy. Documented treatment: 15 Gy SBRT to primary tumor, nephrectomy 4 weeks later. TCRdb keeps only in-frame clones here, not all; method: immunoSEQ multiplex PCR. The sample holds 130,000 to 150,000 clones, 75% to 90% seen once. Sequenced here: blood, sampled from a patient whose treatment included radiotherapy and nephrectomy. Source of these receptors: a woman between 45 and 65 years old with renal cell carcinoma.

The genes are TRBV28 and TRBJ1-2; 9 bases align to TRBD1. The CDR3 loop spans 19 amino acids. Losses at the gene ends were 4 bases for V and 0 bases for J; bases not matched to a gene: 15. Germline assignment: CDR1 MDHEN and CDR2 SYDVKM. CDR3 sequence reads: CASSSATGTGWKSNYGYTF. For the CDR3, the DNA is TGTGCCAGCAGTTCCGCAACCGGGACAGGGTGGAAGTCTAACTATGGCTACACCTTC.

This rearrangement joins TRBV19 to TRBJ2-7; D remains unclear. Trimming left V 3 bases short and J 3 bases short, with 9 bases between. Germline CDR1 LNHDA, CDR2 SQIVND (reference sequence). This CDR3 spans 13 amino acids. CDR3 in amino acids: CASSISTDYEQYF. For the CDR3, the DNA is TGTGCCAGTAGTATCTCCACGGACTACGAGCAGTACTTC.

The chain combines TRBV2 with TRBJ1-5; 11 bases match TRBD1. The junction had 3 bases not matched to a gene; V was cut back by 4 bases and J by 4 bases. The CDR3 extends over 15 amino acids. Germline V lookup: CDR1 SNHLY, CDR2 FYNNEI. CDR3 amino acids: CASSGGTGGNQPQHF. The DNA of the CDR3 is TGTGCCAGCAGTGGCGGGACAGGGGGAAATCAGCCCCAGCATTTT.

The rearrangement joins TRBV4-3 to TRBJ1-2, with 8 bases aligning to TRBD1. The CDR3 loop spans 15 amino acids. The germline V gene encodes CDR1 LGHNA and CDR2 YSLEER. V shed 0 bases and J 6 bases; nucleotides not matched to a gene: 6. CDR3 residues: CASSQEDRGGNGYTF. Here the CDR3 DNA reads TGCGCCAGCAGCCAAGAAGACAGGGGCGGAAATGGCTACACCTTC.

The chain couples TRBV5-1 to TRBJ1-4; TRBD1 matches at 7 bases. Germline V gene sequence: CDR1 SGHRS, CDR2 YFSETQ. V lost 6 bases and J lost 3; bases outside the gene matches: 5. The CDR3 spans 14 residues. The CDR3 sequence is CASTPGQPNEKLFF. As DNA, the CDR3 is TGCGCCAGCACCCCGGGACAGCCTAATGAAAAACTGTTTTTT.

The chain is built from TRBV4-3 and TRBJ2-2, with D hard to call. The CDR3 has 16 residues. In germline, CDR1 is LGHNA, CDR2 YSLEER. V shed 6 bases and J shed 5 bases, with 19 bases lying between them. The DNA for the CDR3 is TGCGCCAGCAGTACTACCTGGGGATCGAGGACCGGGGAGCTGTTTTTT. Amino acid sequence: CASSTTWGSRTGELFF.

The chain uses TRBV7-6 and TRBJ2-1, with D tentatively TRBD2 (6 bases). Germline V gene lookup returns CDR1 SGHVS and CDR2 FNYEAQ. Trimming removed 4 bases at V and 9 bases at J, with 22 bases between. The CDR3 length is 16 residues. The CDR3 DNA sequence: TGTGCCAGCAGCTCTTTAACGGGAGTCCCTCTGGGTGAGCAGTTCTTC. Its protein is CASSSLTGVPLGEQFF.

V usage is TRBV5-1 and J usage is TRBJ2-2; possible D gene TRBD2, 6 bases. Germline loops: CDR1 SGHRS, CDR2 YFSETQ. The CDR3 contains 15 residues. Deletions cut 0 bases from V and 6 bases from J, with 12 bases between. The CDR3 region is CASSLEGLTSGELFF. CDR3 bases: TGCGCCAGCAGCTTGGAGGGACTGACATCCGGGGAGCTGTTTTTT.

V is TRBV5-1 and J is TRBJ1-4; a weak D match, TRBD1 (5 bases). CDR3 length: 15 residues. Germline V lookup: CDR1 SGHRS, CDR2 YFSETQ. Trimming shortened V by 0 bases and J by 6 bases, and 12 bases separated the two germline ends. The CDR3 region is CASSLVGTQDEKLFF. The DNA for the CDR3 is TGCGCCAGCAGCTTGGTTGGGACGCAGGATGAAAAACTGTTTTTT. Full variable domain (outside the CDR3, taken from reference TRBV5-1 and TRBJ1-4): KAGVTQTPRYLIKTRGQQVTLSCSPISGHRSVSWYQQTPGQGLQFLFEYFSETQRNKGNFPGRFSGRQFSNSRSEMNVSTLELGDSALYLCASSLVGTQDEKLFFGSGTQLSVL.

This chain uses TRBV5-1 with TRBJ1-4; D is perhaps TRBD1 (6 bases). CDR1 and CDR2 (germline): SGHRS, YFSETQ. This CDR3 contains 16 residues. Trimming took 0 bases from V and 3 from J, leaving 12 bases between them. This CDR3 is CASSLGPQGSNEKLFF. The CDR3 DNA sequence: TGCGCCAGCAGCTTGGGACCACAGGGCTCTAATGAAAAACTGTTTTTT.